The clone carrying this T cell receptor (beta chain) has only a few counts. Its antigen is not identified. This sample was included in a study of response to subunit inactivated influenza vaccine. Study-level results: Each seasonal flu vaccination may recruit only limited new T cells, authors suggested.

TCRdb called the RT-PCR reads again in MiXCR, with one record for every CDR3 protein. The sample holds some 800,000 distinct CDR3 sequences, about 20% seen once. The V gene's germline CDR1 is SGHTA and CDR2 FQGNSA. The V and J ends lost 5 bases and 4 bases respectively, with 8 bases between them. The CDR3 loop spans 12 amino acids. V usage is TRBV7-2 and J usage is TRBJ1-2; the D is unclear. The sample consisted of PBMCs from blood, taken 4 to 6 days after vaccination. The clonotype comes from a man in his fifties who received an inactivated influenza vaccine. DNA of the CDR3: TGTGCCAGCAGCCCCCACAGCTATGGCTACACCTTC. Its protein is CASSPHSYGYTF.